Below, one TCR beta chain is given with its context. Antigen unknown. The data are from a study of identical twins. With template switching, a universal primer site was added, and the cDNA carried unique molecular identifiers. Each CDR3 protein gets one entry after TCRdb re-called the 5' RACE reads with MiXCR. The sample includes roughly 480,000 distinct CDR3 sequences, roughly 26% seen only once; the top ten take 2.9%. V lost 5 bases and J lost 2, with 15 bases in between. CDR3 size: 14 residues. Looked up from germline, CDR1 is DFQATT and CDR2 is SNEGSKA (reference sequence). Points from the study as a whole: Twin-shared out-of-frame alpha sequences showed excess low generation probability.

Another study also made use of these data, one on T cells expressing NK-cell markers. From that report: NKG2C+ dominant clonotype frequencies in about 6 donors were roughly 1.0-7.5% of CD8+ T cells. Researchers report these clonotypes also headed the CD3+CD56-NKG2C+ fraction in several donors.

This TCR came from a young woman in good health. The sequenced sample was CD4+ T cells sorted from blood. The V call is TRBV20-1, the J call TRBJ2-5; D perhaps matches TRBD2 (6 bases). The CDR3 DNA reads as TGCAGTGCTCCCCCGGGAGCAGCACAAGAGACCCAGTACTTC. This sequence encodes CSAPPGAAQETQYF.